This TCR beta chain was observed in a study of blood T cell repertoires in COVID-19. Overall study: Acute and convalescent COVID-19 samples came from the United States, Italy and Spain. From T cells, B-cell-depleted T cells, or PBMCs came the material, which was cDNA or gDNA.

Source study methods: Estimation of nucleated cell counts was performed using reference gene primer amplification. The assay was immunoSEQ multiplex PCR, and TCRdb's table has in-frame clones only and misses some. For V, J and clone size, that table is used; D and trimming come from the DNA. Counted here are fewer than 250,000 clones, about nine tenths occurring once; the ten biggest clones make up approximately 2.8%. The TCR originated in a woman under 40 with acute COVID-19. Sequencing was done on a sample of PBMCs or T cells enriched from blood (not recorded which).

The chain's CDR3 is CASSTGLAGKLYNEQFF. Here the CDR3 DNA reads TGTGCCAGCAGTACAGGACTAGCGGGGAAATTATACAATGAGCAGTTCTTC. The chain combines TRBV6-2 or TRBV6-3 with TRBJ2-1; the match to TRBD2 covers 12 bases. CDR3 length: 17 amino acids. V gave up 5 bases and J gave up 4 bases; unmatched junction bases: 9. CDR1 MNHEY and CDR2 SVGEGT come from the germline V gene.